This T cell receptor (beta chain) derives from a study of identical twins. Study observations and caveats: High-abundance cord blood beta clonotypes had fewer insertions; memory repertoires showed none.

The CDR3 covers 15 residues. CDR1 is SGHVS, CDR2 FNYEAQ, per germline. Germline trimming cut 4 bases from V and 0 bases from J; bases unmatched to any gene: 3. This clonotype was seen at least ten times. Its target is not known. MiXCR, applied by TCRdb to the 5' RACE reads, yields one record per CDR3 protein. The sample records 700,000 or so distinct CDR3 sequences, over 20% being singletons. These data were also filed under a second study, of T cells expressing NK-cell markers. That source adds: Out of eight donors sequenced, seven tested HCMV-seropositive and the remaining one seronegative. Of the CD8+ T cell pool in over 5 donors, about 1.0-7.5% was accounted for by dominant NKG2C+ clonotypes.

The J gene is TRBJ2-1, the V gene TRBV7-6; 7 nucleotides match TRBD2. The origin of this receptor is a woman aged 18-29 years in good health. The material sequenced was PBMCs. The CDR3 is CASSSSGTSYNEQFF. The CDR3 DNA sequence: TGTGCCAGCAGCTCAAGCGGGACCTCCTACAATGAGCAGTTCTTC.